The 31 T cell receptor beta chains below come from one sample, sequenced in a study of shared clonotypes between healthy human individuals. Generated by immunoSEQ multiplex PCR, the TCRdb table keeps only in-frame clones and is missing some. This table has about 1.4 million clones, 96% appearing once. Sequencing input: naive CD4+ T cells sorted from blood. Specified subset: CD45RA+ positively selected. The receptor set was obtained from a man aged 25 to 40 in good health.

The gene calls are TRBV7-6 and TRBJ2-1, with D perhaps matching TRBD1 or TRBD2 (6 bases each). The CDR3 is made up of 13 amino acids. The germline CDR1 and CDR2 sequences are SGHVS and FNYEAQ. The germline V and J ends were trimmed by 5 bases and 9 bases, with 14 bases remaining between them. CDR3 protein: CASSVKGGFEQFF. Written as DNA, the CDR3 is TGTGCCAGCAGCGTAAAGGGGGGATTTGAGCAGTTCTTC.

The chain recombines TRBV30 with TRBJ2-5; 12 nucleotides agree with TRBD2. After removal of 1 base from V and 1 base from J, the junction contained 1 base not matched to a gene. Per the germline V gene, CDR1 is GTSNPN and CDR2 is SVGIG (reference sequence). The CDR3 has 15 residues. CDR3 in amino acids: CAWSGLAGVQETQYF. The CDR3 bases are TGTGCCTGGAGTGGACTAGCGGGAGTCCAAGAGACCCAGTACTTC.

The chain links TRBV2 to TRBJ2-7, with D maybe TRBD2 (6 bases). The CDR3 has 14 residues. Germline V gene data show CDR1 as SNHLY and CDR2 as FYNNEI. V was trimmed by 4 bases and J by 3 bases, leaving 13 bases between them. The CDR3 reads CASSGDGTLYEQYF. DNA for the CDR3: TGTGCCAGCAGTGGAGATGGGACTCTCTACGAGCAGTACTTC.

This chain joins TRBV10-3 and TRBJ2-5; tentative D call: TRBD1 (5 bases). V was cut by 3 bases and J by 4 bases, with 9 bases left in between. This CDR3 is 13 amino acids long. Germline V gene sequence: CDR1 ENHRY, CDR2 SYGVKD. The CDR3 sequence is CAISDRAPETQYF. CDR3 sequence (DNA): TGTGCCATCAGTGACAGGGCCCCAGAGACCCAGTACTTC.

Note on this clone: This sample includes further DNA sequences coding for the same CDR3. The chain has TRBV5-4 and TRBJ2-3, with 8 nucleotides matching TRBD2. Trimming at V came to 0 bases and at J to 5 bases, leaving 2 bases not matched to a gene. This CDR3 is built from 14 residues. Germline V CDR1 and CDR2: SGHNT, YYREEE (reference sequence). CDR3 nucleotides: TGTGCCAGCAGCTTGGCCGGGGGGGGAGATACGCAGTATTTT. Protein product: CASSLAGGGDTQYF.

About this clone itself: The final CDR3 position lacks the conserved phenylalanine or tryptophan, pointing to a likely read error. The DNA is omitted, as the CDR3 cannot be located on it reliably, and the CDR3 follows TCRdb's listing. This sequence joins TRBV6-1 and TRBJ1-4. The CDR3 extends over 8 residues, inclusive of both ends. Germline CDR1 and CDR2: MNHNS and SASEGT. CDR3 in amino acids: CASSRPPN.

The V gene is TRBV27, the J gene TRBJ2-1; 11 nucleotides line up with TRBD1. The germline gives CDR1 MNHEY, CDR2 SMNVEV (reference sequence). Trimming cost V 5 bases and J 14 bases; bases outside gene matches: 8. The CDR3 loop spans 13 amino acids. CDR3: CASSPDRGRFEFF. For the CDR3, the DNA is TGTGCCAGCAGTCCGGACAGGGGGCGGTTTGAGTTCTTC.

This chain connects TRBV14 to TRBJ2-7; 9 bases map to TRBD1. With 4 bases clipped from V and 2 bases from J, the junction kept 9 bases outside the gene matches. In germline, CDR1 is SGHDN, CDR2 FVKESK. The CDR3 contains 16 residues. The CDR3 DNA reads TGTGCCAGCAGCCGACCCGGGACAGGGACTACCTACGAGCAGTACTTC. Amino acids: CASSRPGTGTTYEQYF.

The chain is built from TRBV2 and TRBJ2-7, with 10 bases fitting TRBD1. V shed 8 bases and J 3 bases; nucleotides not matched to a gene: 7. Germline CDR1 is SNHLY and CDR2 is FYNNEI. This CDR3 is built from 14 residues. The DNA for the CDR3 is TGTGCCAGCCGCCGGGGGACAGGGGACTACGAGCAGTACTTC. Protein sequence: CASRRGTGDYEQYF.

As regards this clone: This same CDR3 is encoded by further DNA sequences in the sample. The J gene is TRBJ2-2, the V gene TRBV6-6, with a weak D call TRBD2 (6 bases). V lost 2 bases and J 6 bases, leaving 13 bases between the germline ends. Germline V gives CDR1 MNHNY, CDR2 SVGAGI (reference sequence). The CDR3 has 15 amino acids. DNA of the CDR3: TGTGCCAGCAGTTACGGGCGGGGACGGGCCGGGGAGCTGTTTTTT. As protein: CASSYGRGRAGELFF.

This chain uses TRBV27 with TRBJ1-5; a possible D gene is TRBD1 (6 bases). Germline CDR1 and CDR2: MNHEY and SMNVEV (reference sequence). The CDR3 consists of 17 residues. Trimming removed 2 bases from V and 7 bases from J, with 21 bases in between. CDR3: CASSLIGQLGVGQPQHF. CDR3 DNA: TGTGCCAGCAGTTTAATCGGACAGCTTGGGGTAGGACAGCCCCAGCATTTT.

The CDR3 DNA is TGTGCCAGCAGCCCGAGGGGGGGACCCAAAAACATTCAGTACTTC. Encoded protein: CASSPRGGPKNIQYF. The chain joins TRBV14 to TRBJ2-4; tentative D call: TRBD2 (7 bases). From germline, CDR1 is SGHDN and CDR2 FVKESK. The CDR3 runs 15 residues. The V end lost 4 bases, the J end lost 2 bases, and 12 bases lay between the germline ends.

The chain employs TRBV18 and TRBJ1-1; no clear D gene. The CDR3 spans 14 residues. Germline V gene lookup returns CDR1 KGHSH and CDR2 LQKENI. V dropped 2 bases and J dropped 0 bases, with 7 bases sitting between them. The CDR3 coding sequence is TGTGCCAGCTCACCAGAGAAGTTGAACACTGAAGCTTTCTTT. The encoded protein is CASSPEKLNTEAFF.

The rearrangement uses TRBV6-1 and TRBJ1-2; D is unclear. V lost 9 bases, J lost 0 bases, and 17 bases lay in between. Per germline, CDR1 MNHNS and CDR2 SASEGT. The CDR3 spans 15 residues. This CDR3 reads CASITSDLSNYGYTF. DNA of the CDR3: TGTGCCAGTATCACCTCGGACCTATCTAACTATGGCTACACCTTC.

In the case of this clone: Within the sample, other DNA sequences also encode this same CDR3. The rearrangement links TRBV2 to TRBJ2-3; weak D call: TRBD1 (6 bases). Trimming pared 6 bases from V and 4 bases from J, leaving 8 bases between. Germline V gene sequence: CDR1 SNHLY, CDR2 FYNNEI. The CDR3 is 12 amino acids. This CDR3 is CASRDRPDTQYF. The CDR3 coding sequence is TGTGCCAGCAGAGACAGGCCAGATACGCAGTATTTT. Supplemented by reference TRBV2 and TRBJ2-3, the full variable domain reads EPEVTQTPSHQVTQMGQEVILRCVPISNHLYFYWYRQILGQKVEFLVSFYNNEISEKSEIFDDQFSVERPDGSNFTLKIRSTKLEDSAMYFCASRDRPDTQYFGPGTRLTVL.

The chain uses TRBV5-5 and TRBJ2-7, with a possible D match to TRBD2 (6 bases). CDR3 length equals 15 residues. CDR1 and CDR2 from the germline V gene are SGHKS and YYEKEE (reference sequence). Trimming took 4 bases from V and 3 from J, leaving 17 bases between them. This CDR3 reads CASSPGPGGFYEQYF. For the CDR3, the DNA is TGTGCCAGCAGCCCCGGCCCCGGGGGATTCTACGAGCAGTACTTC.

The CDR3: CASSLRPANTGELFF. The CDR3, as DNA: TGCGCCAGCAGCTTGCGACCGGCGAACACCGGGGAGCTGTTTTTT. The chain couples TRBV5-1 to TRBJ2-2; no definite D call. V dropped 1 base and J dropped 0 bases, with 7 bases sitting between them. The germline gives CDR1 SGHRS, CDR2 YFSETQ. This CDR3 is 15 amino acids long.

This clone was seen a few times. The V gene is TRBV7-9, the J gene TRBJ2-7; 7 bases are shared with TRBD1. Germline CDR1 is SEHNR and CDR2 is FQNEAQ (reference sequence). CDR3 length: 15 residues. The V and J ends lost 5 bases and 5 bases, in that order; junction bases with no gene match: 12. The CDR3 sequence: CASSPRQGGWDEQYF. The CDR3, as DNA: TGTGCCAGCAGCCCTAGACAGGGCGGTTGGGACGAGCAGTACTTC.

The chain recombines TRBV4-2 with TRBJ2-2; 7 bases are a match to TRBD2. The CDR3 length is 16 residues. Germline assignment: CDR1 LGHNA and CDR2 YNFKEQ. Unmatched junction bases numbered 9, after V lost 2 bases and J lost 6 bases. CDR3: CASSQPPATSSGELFF. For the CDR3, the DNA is TGTGCCAGCAGCCAACCCCCCGCGACTAGCTCCGGGGAGCTGTTTTTT.

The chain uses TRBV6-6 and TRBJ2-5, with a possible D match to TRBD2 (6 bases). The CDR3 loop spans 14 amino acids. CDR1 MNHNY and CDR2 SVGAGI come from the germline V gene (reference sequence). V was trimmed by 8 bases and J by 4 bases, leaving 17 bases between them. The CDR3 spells CASRLVRGGETQYF. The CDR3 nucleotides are TGTGCCAGCCGACTAGTTAGGGGAGGAGAGACCCAGTACTTC.

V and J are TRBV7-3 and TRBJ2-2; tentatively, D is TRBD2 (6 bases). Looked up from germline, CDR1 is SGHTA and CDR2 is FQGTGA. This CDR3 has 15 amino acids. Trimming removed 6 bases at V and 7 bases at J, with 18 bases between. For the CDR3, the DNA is TGTGCCAGCAGGGGCGAGGACTACCGCGGCGGGGAGCTGTTTTTT. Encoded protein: CASRGEDYRGGELFF. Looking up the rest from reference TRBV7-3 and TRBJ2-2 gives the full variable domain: GAGVSQTPSNKVTEKGKYVELRCDPISGHTALYWYRQSLGQGPEFLIYFQGTGAADDSGLPNDRFFAVRPEGSVSTLKIQRTERGDSAVYLCASRGEDYRGGELFFGEGSRLTVL.

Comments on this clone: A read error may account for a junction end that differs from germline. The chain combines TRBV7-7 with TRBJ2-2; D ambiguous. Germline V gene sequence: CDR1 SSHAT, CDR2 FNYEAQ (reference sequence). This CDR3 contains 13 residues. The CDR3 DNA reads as TGTGCTAGCAGTGTCAAGAACACCGGGGAGCTGTTTTTT. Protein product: CASSVKNTGELFF.

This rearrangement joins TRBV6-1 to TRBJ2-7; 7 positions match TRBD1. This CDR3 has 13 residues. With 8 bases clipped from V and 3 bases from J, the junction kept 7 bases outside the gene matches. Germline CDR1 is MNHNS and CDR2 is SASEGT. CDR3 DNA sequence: TGTGCCAGCGGCCGGGACAGAAACTACGAGCAGTACTTC. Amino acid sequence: CASGRDRNYEQYF.

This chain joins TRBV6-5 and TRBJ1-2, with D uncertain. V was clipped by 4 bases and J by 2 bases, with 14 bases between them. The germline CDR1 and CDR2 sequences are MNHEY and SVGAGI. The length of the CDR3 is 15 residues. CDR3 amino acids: CASSLEGLGNYGYTF. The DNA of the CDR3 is TGTGCCAGCAGTTTGGAAGGGTTAGGGAACTATGGCTACACCTTC.

The DNA of the CDR3 is TGTGCCAGCAGCTTAGTGGGCGCCGGCTACACCTTC. It encodes CASSLVGAGYTF. The genes are TRBV11-2 and TRBJ1-2; D remains ambiguous. Per the germline V gene, CDR1 is SGHAT and CDR2 is FQNNGV. CDR3 length: 12 residues. The ends were cut back, 1 base at V and 8 bases at J, with 8 bases in the middle.

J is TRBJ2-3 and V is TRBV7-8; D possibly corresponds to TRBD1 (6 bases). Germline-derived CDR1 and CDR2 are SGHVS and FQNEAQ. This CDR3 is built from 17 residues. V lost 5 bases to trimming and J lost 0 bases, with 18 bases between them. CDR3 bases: TGTGCCAGCAGCCCTGCAGGGGTAGATATTAGCACAGATACGCAGTATTTT. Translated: CASSPAGVDISTDTQYF. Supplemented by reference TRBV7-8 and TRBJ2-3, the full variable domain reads GAGVSQSPRYKVAKRGQDVALRCDPISGHVSLFWYQQALGQGPEFLTYFQNEAQLDKSGLPSDRFFAERPEGSVSTLKIQRTQQEDSAVYLCASSPAGVDISTDTQYFGPGTRLTVL.

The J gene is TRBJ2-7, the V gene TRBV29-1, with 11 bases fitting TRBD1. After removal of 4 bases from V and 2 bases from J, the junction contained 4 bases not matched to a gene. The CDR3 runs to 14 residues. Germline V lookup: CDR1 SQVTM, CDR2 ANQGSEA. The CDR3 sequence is CSVAMGQGAYEQYF. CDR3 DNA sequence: TGCAGCGTTGCCATGGGACAGGGGGCCTACGAGCAGTACTTC.

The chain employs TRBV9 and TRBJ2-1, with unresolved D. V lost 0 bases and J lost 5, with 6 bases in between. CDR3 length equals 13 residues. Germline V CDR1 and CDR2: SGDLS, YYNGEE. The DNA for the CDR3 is TGTGCCAGCAGCGTAGTATTAGACAATGAGCAGTTCTTC. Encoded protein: CASSVVLDNEQFF. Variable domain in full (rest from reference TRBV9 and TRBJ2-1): DSGVTQTPKHLITATGQRVTLRCSPRSGDLSVYWYQQSLDQGLQFLIQYYNGEERAKGNILERFSAQQFPDLHSELNLSSLELGDSALYFCASSVVLDNEQFFGPGTRLTVL.

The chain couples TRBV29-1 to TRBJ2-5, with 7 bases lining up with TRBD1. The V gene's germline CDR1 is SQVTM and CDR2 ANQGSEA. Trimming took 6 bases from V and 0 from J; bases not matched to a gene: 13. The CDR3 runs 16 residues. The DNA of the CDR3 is TGCAGCGTCCAAAGCCCCGACAGGGCGTACCAAGAGACCCAGTACTTC. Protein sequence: CSVQSPDRAYQETQYF.

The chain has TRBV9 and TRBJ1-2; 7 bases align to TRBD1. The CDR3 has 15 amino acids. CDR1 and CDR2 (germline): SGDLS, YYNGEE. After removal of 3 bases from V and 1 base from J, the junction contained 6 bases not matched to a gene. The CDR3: CASSARDRYNYGYTF. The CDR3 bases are TGTGCCAGCAGCGCTAGGGACAGATATAACTATGGCTACACCTTC.

The CDR3 bases are TGTGCCAGCGGACAGGCGAACACCGGGGAGCTGTTTTTT. It is translated as CASGQANTGELFF. The chain links TRBV6-1 to TRBJ2-2; 7 bases agree with TRBD1. The CDR3 covers 13 residues. With 8 bases clipped from V and 0 bases from J, the junction kept 0 bases outside the gene matches. CDR1 is MNHNS, CDR2 SASEGT, per germline.